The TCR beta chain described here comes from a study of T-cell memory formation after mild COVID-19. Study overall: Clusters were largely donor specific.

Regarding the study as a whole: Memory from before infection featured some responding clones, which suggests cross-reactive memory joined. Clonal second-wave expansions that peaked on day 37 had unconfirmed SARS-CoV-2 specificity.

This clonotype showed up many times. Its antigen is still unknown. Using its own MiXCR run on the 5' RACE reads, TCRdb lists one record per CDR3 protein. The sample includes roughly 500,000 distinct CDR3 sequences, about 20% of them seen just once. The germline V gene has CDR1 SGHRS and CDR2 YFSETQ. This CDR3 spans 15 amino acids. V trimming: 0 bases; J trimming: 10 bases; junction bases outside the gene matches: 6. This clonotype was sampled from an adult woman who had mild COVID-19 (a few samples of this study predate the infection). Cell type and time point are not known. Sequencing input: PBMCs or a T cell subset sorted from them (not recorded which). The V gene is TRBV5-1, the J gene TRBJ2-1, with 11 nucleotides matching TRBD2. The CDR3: CASSLDLAGGREQFF. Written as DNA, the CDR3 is TGCGCCAGCAGCTTGGATCTAGCGGGAGGTCGGGAGCAGTTCTTC.